This T cell receptor (beta chain) derives from a study of beta chain features in type 1 diabetes. Investigators reverse transcribed all isolated RNA, so they sequenced expressed TCRB transcripts. Measured with immunoSEQ multiplex PCR; TCRdb has only the in-frame clones, and not every one. This table holds hundreds of thousands of clones, about a sixth found once. The CDR3 runs to 17 residues. Germline V gene sequence: CDR1 LNHDA, CDR2 SQIVND (reference sequence). Unmatched junction bases numbered 17, after V lost 8 bases and J lost 7 bases. Blood was collected once per donor into heparin, averaging approximately 110 mL. Study findings and constraints: For type 1 diabetes patients, VDJ junctions showed fewer insertions and more deletions.

This clone has only a few counts. What it binds is unknown. The sequence derives from a woman in her late teens or twenties in good health. What was sequenced was naive CD4+ T cells from blood. The V and J genes are TRBV19 and TRBJ2-1, with 10 bases aligning to TRBD2. The CDR3, as DNA: TGTGCCAGTTCCGGCCGCCTATCTAGCGGGAGTCGGAATGAGCAGTTCTTC. Translation: CASSGRLSSGSRNEQFF. The whole variable domain, filled in from reference TRBV19 and TRBJ2-1, reads DGGITQSPKYLFRKEGQNVTLSCEQNLNHDAMYWYRQDPGQGLRLIYYSQIVNDFQKGDIAEGYSVSREKKESFPLTVTSAQKNPTAFYLCASSGRLSSGSRNEQFFGPGTRLTVL.